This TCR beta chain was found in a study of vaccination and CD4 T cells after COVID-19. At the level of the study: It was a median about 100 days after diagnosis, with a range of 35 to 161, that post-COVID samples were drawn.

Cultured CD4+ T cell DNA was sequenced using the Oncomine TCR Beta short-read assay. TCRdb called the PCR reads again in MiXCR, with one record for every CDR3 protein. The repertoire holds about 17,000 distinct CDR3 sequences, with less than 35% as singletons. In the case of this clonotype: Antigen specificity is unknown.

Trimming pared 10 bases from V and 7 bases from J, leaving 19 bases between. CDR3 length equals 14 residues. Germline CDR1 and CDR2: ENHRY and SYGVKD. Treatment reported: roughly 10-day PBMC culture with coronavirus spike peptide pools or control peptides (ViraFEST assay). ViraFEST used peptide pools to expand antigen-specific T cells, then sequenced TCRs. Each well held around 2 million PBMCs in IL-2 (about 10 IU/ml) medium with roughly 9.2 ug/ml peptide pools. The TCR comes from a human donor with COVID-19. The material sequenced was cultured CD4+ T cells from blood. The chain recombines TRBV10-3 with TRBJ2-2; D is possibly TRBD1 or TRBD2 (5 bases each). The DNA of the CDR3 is TGTGCCACCAGCGCCGAGGGGAAGGTCGGGGAGCTGTTTTTT. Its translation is CATSAEGKVGELFF.